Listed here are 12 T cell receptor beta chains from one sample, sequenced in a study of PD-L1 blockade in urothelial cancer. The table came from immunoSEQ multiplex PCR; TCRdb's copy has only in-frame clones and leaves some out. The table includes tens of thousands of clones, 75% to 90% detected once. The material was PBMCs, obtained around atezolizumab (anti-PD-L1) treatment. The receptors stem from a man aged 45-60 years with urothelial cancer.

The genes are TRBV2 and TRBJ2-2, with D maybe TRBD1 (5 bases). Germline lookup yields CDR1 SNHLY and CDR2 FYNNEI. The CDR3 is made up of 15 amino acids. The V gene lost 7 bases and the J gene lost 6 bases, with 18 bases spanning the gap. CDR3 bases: TGTGCCAGCACCTTAGTCCCCGACAGTTCCGGGGAGCTGTTTTTT. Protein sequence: CASTLVPDSSGELFF.

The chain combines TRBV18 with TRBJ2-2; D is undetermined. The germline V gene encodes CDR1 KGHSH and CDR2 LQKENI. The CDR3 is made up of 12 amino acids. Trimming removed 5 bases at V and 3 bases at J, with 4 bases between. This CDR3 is CASSSDTGELFF. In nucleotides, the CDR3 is TGTGCCAGCTCATCTGACACCGGGGAGCTGTTTTTT.

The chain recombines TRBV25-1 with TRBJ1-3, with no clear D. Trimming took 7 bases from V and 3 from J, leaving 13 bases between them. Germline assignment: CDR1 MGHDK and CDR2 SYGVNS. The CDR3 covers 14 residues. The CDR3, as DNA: TGTGCCAGCATCCCCCCCGGTGGTGGAAACACCATATATTTT. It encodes CASIPPGGGNTIYF.

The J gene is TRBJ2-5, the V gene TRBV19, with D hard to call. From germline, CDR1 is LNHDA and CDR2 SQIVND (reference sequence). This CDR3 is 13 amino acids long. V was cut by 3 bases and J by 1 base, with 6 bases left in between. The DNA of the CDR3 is TGTGCCAGTAGTATGGGCCGCCAAGAGACCCAGTACTTC. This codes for CASSMGRQETQYF.

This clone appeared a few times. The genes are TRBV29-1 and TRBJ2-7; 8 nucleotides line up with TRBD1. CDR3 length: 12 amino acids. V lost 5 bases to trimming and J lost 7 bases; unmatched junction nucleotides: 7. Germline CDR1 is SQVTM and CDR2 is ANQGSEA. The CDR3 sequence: CSVSLTGEEQYF. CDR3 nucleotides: TGCAGCGTTTCTCTGACAGGGGAGGAGCAGTACTTC.

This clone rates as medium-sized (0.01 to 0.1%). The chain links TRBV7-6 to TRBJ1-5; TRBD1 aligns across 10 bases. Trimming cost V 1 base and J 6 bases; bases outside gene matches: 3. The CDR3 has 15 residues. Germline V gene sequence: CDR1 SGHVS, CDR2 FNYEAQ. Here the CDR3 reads CASSLGGTGAQPQHF. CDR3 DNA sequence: TGTGCCAGCAGCTTAGGGGGGACAGGGGCTCAGCCCCAGCATTTT. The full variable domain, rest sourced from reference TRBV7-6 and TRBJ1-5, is GAGVSQSPRYKVTKRGQDVALRCDPISGHVSLYWYRQALGQGPEFLTYFNYEAQQDKSGLPNDRFSAERPEGSISTLTIQRTEQRDSAMYRCASSLGGTGAQPQHFGDGTRLSIL.

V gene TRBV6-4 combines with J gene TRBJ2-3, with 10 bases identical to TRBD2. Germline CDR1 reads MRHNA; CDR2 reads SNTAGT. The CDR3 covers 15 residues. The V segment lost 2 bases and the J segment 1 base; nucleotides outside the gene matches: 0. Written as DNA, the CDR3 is TGTGCCAGCAGTGACGGGACTAGCGGCACAGATACGCAGTATTTT. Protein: CASSDGTSGTDTQYF.

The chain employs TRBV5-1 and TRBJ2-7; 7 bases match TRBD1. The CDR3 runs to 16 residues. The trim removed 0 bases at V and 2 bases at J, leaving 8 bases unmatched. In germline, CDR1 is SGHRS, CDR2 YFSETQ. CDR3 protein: CASSLAGTGAAYEQYF. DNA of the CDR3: TGCGCCAGCAGCTTGGCCGGCACAGGGGCTGCCTACGAGCAGTACTTC.

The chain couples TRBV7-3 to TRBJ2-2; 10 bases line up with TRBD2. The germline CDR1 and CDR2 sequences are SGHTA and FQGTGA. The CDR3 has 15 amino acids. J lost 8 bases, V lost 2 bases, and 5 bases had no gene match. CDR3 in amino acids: CASSLLAGASGELFF. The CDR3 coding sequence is TGTGCCAGCAGCTTACTAGCGGGAGCTAGTGGGGAGCTGTTTTTT. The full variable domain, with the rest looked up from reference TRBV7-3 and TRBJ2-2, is GAGVSQTPSNKVTEKGKYVELRCDPISGHTALYWYRQSLGQGPEFLIYFQGTGAADDSGLPNDRFFAVRPEGSVSTLKIQRTERGDSAVYLCASSLLAGASGELFFGEGSRLTVL.

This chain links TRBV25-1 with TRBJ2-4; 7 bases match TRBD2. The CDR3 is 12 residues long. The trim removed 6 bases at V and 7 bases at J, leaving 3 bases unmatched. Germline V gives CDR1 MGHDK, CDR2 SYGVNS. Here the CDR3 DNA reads TGTGCCAGCAGGGGAGGGCGGAACATTCAGTACTTC. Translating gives CASRGGRNIQYF. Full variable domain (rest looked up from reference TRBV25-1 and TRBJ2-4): EADIYQTPRYLVIGTGKKITLECSQTMGHDKMYWYQQDPGMELHLIHYSYGVNSTEKGDLSSESTVSRIRTEHFPLTLESARPSHTSQYLCASRGGRNIQYFGAGTRLSVL.

CDR3 region: CASSFVGGAGQPQHF. The CDR3 coding sequence is TGTGCCAGCAGTTTTGTGGGGGGTGCGGGACAGCCCCAGCATTTT. The chain joins TRBV28 to TRBJ1-5; a weak D match, TRBD1 (5 bases). This CDR3 comprises 15 residues. Germline V gene data show CDR1 as MDHEN and CDR2 as SYDVKM. Trimming took 3 bases from V and 7 from J, leaving 16 bases between them.

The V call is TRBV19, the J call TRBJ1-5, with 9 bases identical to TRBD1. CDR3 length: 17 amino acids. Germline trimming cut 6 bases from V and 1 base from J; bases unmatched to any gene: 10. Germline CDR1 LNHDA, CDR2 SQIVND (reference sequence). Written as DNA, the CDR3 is TGTGCCAGTAGGACCATAGACAGGGGGTTAAGCAATCAGCCCCAGCATTTT. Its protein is CASRTIDRGLSNQPQHF.